Below, 26 T cell receptor beta chains from the same sample are listed, as sequenced in a study of Graves' ophthalmopathy and Graves' hyperthyroidism. Beta-chain TCR CDR3 regions were amplified from RNA transcripts. After a first-round RT-PCR with HTBI primers, a second-round multiplex PCR was run. TCRdb passed the multiplex PCR reads through MiXCR, listing each CDR3 protein once. Of almost 400,000 distinct CDR3 sequences in the sample, around 20% were seen once. Sequences were obtained from peripheral blood. These receptor sequences come from a woman younger than 30 with Graves' ophthalmopathy.

This clonotype showed up many times. J is TRBJ1-2 and V is TRBV2, with no clear D. This CDR3 region has 13 residues. V lost 8 bases, J lost 8 bases, and 18 bases lay in between. Germline CDR1 SNHLY, CDR2 FYNNEI. The CDR3 DNA reads as TGTGCCAGCGGCCGAAGGACTCTCACCGGCTACACCTTC. Its protein is CASGRRTLTGYTF. The complete variable domain, with remaining parts taken from reference TRBV2 and TRBJ1-2, reads EPEVTQTPSHQVTQMGQEVILRCVPISNHLYFYWYRQILGQKVEFLVSFYNNEISEKSEIFDDQFSVERPDGSNFTLKIRSTKLEDSAMYFCASGRRTLTGYTFGSGTRLTVV.

In its sample, this clonotype was seen many times. The chain uses TRBV9 and TRBJ2-4; D uncertain. The V gene lost 0 bases and the J gene lost 8 bases, with 15 bases spanning the gap. The length of the CDR3 is 15 residues. Germline V lookup: CDR1 SGDLS, CDR2 YYNGEE. CDR3 nucleotide sequence: TGTGCCAGCAGCGTAGACGGCGTGGGCGGCTACATTCAGTACTTC. This translates into CASSVDGVGGYIQYF.

The chain links TRBV27 to TRBJ1-5; 10 bases align to TRBD1. Germline V CDR1 and CDR2: MNHEY, SMNVEV (reference sequence). The CDR3 consists of 15 residues. Trimming removed 2 bases from V and 6 bases from J; junction bases left unmatched: 4. Written as DNA, the CDR3 is TGTGCCAGCAGTTTAGGACAGGGGGAAGTTCAGCCCCAGCATTTT. Translated: CASSLGQGEVQPQHF.

At least ten counts were recorded for this clonotype. The chain joins TRBV7-8 to TRBJ2-7, with D possibly matching TRBD1 (7 bases). The CDR3 is made up of 15 amino acids. The germline V gene has CDR1 SGHVS and CDR2 FQNEAQ. The V and J ends lost 1 base and 4 bases respectively, with 14 bases between them. The CDR3 spells CASSLVAGGPYEQYF. For the CDR3, the DNA is TGTGCCAGCAGCTTAGTGGCAGGGGGGCCTTACGAGCAGTACTTC.

This clonotype was seen many times. V usage is TRBV19 and J usage is TRBJ1-5; D might be TRBD1 (5 bases). Germline-derived CDR1 and CDR2 are LNHDA and SQIVND (reference sequence). The CDR3 loop spans 18 amino acids. Trimming cost V 7 bases and J 4 bases, with 26 bases left between them. DNA for the CDR3: TGTGCCAGTACACTGACAGAGACCGGCTGGCGGGGAAATCAGCCCCAGCATTTT. This translates into CASTLTETGWRGNQPQHF.

This clonotype came up many times. The chain uses TRBV30 and TRBJ2-7; D remains unclear. This CDR3 is 12 amino acids long. Per germline, CDR1 GTSNPN and CDR2 SVGIG (reference sequence). The V end was cut by 1 base, the J end by 4 bases, with 8 bases between. The CDR3 here is CAWSEGEYEQYF. CDR3 nucleotide sequence: TGTGCCTGGAGTGAAGGAGAATACGAGCAGTACTTC.

This clonotype was observed at least ten times. V is TRBV2 and J is TRBJ1-1; the D is unclear. The CDR3 contains 14 residues. Germline loops: CDR1 SNHLY, CDR2 FYNNEI. Trimming removed 6 bases from V and 1 base from J, with 12 bases in between. CDR3 region: CASRPVRSNTEAFF. CDR3 bases: TGTGCCAGCAGACCCGTAAGGTCGAACACTGAAGCTTTCTTT.

A note on this clonotype: One end of the junction fails to match germline, which may point to a read error. This rearrangement joins TRBV11-1 to TRBJ2-6, with D possibly being TRBD2 (5 bases). This CDR3 spans 16 amino acids. Germline CDR1 SGHAT, CDR2 FQDESV (reference sequence). CDR3 nucleotide sequence: TGTGCCAGCACCTTAGGACGTGGGAGTGGGGCCAACGTCCTGACTTTC. Translation: CASTLGRGSGANVLTF.

V gene TRBV19 combines with J gene TRBJ1-1; no clear D gene. Trimming took 3 bases from V and 4 from J, leaving 9 bases between them. This CDR3 contains 13 residues. Germline V lookup: CDR1 LNHDA, CDR2 SQIVND (reference sequence). CDR3 DNA: TGTGCCAGTAGTATGCGTCAGTTCACTGAAGCTTTCTTT. This translates into CASSMRQFTEAFF. The variable domain in full, completed from reference TRBV19 and TRBJ1-1, reads DGGITQSPKYLFRKEGQNVTLSCEQNLNHDAMYWYRQDPGQGLRLIYYSQIVNDFQKGDIAEGYSVSREKKESFPLTVTSAQKNPTAFYLCASSMRQFTEAFFGQGTRLTVV.

This clonotype was recorded at least ten times. The rearrangement links TRBV28 to TRBJ2-5; D is undetermined. Trimming took off 7 bases at V and 3 bases at J, with 15 bases between the two ends. Germline lookup yields CDR1 MDHEN and CDR2 SYDVKM. The length of the CDR3 is 14 residues. The CDR3 is CASTPADGEETQYF. The CDR3 bases are TGTGCCAGCACCCCCGCCGACGGAGAAGAGACCCAGTACTTC.

This clonotype was seen repeatedly, ten times or more. The chain employs TRBV11-2 and TRBJ1-6; a weak D match, TRBD1 (5 bases). CDR3 length: 16 amino acids. Germline V gives CDR1 SGHAT, CDR2 FQNNGV. Trimming took 0 bases from V and 7 from J, leaving 13 bases between them. CDR3 region: CASSLDRGSGNSPLHF. CDR3 DNA sequence: TGTGCCAGCAGCTTAGACCGGGGCTCAGGGAATTCACCCCTCCACTTT. The complete variable domain, with remaining parts taken from reference TRBV11-2 and TRBJ1-6, reads EAGVAQSPRYKIIEKRQSVAFWCNPISGHATLYWYQQILGQGPKLLIQFQNNGVVDDSQLPKDRFSAERLKGVDSTLKIQPAKLEDSAVYLCASSLDRGSGNSPLHFGNGTRLTVT.

As regards this clonotype: One end of the junction does not line up with germline, which may come from a read error. The chain couples TRBV28 to TRBJ2-5; D not resolved. Germline V CDR1 and CDR2: MDHEN, SYDVKM. The CDR3 contains 18 residues. The CDR3 region has the DNA TGTTCCAGCAGCGACAACCCATTGACCCACCGGACGAAAGAGACCCAGTACTTC. It specifies CSSSDNPLTHRTKETQYF.

This chain joins TRBV12-5 and TRBJ2-7; D might be TRBD2 (5 bases). The CDR3 spans 16 residues. The germline V gene encodes CDR1 LGHNT and CDR2 FRNRAP. V was shortened by 0 bases and J by 4 bases, with 16 bases between the two germline ends. The CDR3, as DNA: TGTGCTAGTGGTTTGGTACGGAGCACCCGCGGGTACGAGCAGTACTTC. Protein product: CASGLVRSTRGYEQYF.

This clonotype was detected ten times or more. The genes are TRBV28 and TRBJ1-2; possibly TRBD1 for D (6 bases). Germline CDR1 MDHEN, CDR2 SYDVKM. Trimming left V 3 bases short and J 10 bases short, with 15 bases between. The CDR3 runs to 13 residues. CDR3 in amino acids: CASSFFSQGDYTF. For the CDR3, the DNA is TGTGCCAGCAGTTTTTTTTCACAGGGCGACTACACCTTC.

This clonotype was observed at least ten times. The CDR3: CASSYGAGLPLHF. Here the CDR3 DNA reads TGTGCCAGCAGTTATGGGGCCGGGTTACCCCTCCACTTT. This rearrangement joins TRBV27 to TRBJ1-6; possibly TRBD1 for D (5 bases). The V end was cut by 4 bases, the J end by 12 bases, with 13 bases between. The CDR3 extends over 13 amino acids. Looked up from germline, CDR1 is MNHEY and CDR2 is SMNVEV (reference sequence).

This clonotype was picked up many times. The gene calls are TRBV20-1 and TRBJ2-7, with 8 positions matching TRBD1. With V trimmed by 6 bases and J by 4 bases, 14 bases remained unmatched. The CDR3 is made up of 15 amino acids. The germline V gene has CDR1 DFQATT and CDR2 SNEGSKA (reference sequence). CDR3 bases: TGCAGTGCCAACCACGACAGGGGATTTCTTTACGAGCAGTACTTC. This sequence encodes CSANHDRGFLYEQYF.

The sample holds many counts of this clonotype. The V gene is TRBV12-3 or TRBV12-4, the J gene TRBJ2-7; either TRBD1 or TRBD2 may supply D (5 bases each). Trimming took off 6 bases at V and 6 bases at J, with 24 bases between the two ends. The CDR3 loop spans 16 amino acids. The CDR3 protein is CASSLKTGAIGVEQYF. CDR3 sequence (DNA): TGTGCCAGCAGCCTCAAAACCGGGGCCATTGGAGTCGAGCAGTACTTC.

This clonotype showed up many times. V is TRBV28 and J is TRBJ1-5, with TRBD1 identical over 10 bases. Per the germline V gene, CDR1 is MDHEN and CDR2 is SYDVKM. This CDR3 has 14 residues. J gave up 8 bases and V 6 bases, and 7 bases lay outside the gene matches. CDR3 in DNA: TGTGCCAGCAGGGTCCCGGGACAGGGGAAGCCCCAGCATTTT. Amino acids: CASRVPGQGKPQHF.

This clonotype has a count of ten or more. This sequence joins TRBV20-1 and TRBJ2-5; the D gene is possibly TRBD2 (5 bases). Germline V gene lookup returns CDR1 DFQATT and CDR2 SNEGSKA (reference sequence). V was shortened by 5 bases and J by 5 bases, with 9 bases between the two germline ends. This CDR3 has 11 residues. CDR3 bases: TGCAGTGCTCTCTCGGGGGAGACCCAGTACTTC. Protein product: CSALSGETQYF.

This clonotype has ten or more counts. The V gene is TRBV6-5, the J gene TRBJ1-6, with TRBD1 identical over 7 bases. Germline V gene lookup returns CDR1 MNHEY and CDR2 SVGAGI. The CDR3 has 14 amino acids. Losses at the gene ends were 8 bases for V and 4 bases for J; bases not matched to a gene: 5. This CDR3 reads CASRTGPYNSPLHF. CDR3 sequence (DNA): TGTGCCAGCCGGACAGGCCCTTATAATTCACCCCTCCACTTT.

This clonotype was observed at least ten times. The chain combines TRBV7-2 with TRBJ1-2; D remains ambiguous. The germline V gene has CDR1 SGHTA and CDR2 FQGNSA. The germline V and J ends were trimmed by 5 bases and 4 bases, with 11 bases remaining between them. There are 13 residues in the CDR3. The CDR3 reads CASSEGDGYGYTF. Written as DNA, the CDR3 is TGTGCCAGCAGCGAGGGTGACGGCTATGGCTACACCTTC. The full variable domain, with the rest looked up from reference TRBV7-2 and TRBJ1-2, is GAGVSQSPSNKVTEKGKDVELRCDPISGHTALYWYRQSLGQGLEFLIYFQGNSAPDKSGLPSDRFSAERTGGSVSTLTIQRTQQEDSAVYLCASSEGDGYGYTFGSGTRLTVV.

This clonotype was picked up many times. The chain combines TRBV6-5 with TRBJ1-1, with D perhaps matching TRBD1 (6 bases). This CDR3 is 13 amino acids long. Trimming took 5 bases from V and 4 from J, leaving 11 bases between them. The germline V gene encodes CDR1 MNHEY and CDR2 SVGAGI. The CDR3 spells CASSRGRGTEAFF. The CDR3 DNA sequence: TGTGCCAGCAGTAGGGGCAGGGGCACTGAAGCTTTCTTT.

This clonotype was detected only once. This chain joins TRBV6-5 and TRBJ2-7; TRBD2 agrees at 15 bases. This CDR3 is 17 amino acids long. V gave up 4 bases and J gave up 5 bases; unmatched junction bases: 9. Germline CDR1 reads MNHEY; CDR2 reads SVGAGI. The CDR3 DNA sequence: TGTGCCAGCAGTTCTCCGGGACTAGCGGGAGGTTCCAACGAGCAGTACTTC. Its translation: CASSSPGLAGGSNEQYF.

V is TRBV6-2 or TRBV6-3 and J is TRBJ2-7; 10 bases map to TRBD1. Losses at the gene ends were 1 base for V and 5 bases for J; bases not matched to a gene: 8. Germline V gives CDR1 MNHEY, CDR2 SVGEGT. The CDR3 length is 16 residues. CDR3 bases: TGTGCCAGCAGTTACTTGACGGGACAGGGGAACGACGAGCAGTACTTC. Residues: CASSYLTGQGNDEQYF.

The chain uses TRBV10-2 and TRBJ2-5; 7 bases align to TRBD2. This CDR3 has 17 amino acids. Germline lookup yields CDR1 WSHSY and CDR2 SAAADI. The J segment lost 3 bases and the V segment lost 7 bases, leaving 17 bases of the junction unmatched. The CDR3 coding sequence is TGCGCCAGCACCTTGAAATGGGCTCCTCGGGAGGAAGAGACCCAGTACTTC. Its translation is CASTLKWAPREEETQYF.

Ten or more counts support this clonotype. The gene calls are TRBV28 and TRBJ1-2; maybe TRBD1 (5 bases). Deletions cut 8 bases from V and 4 bases from J, with 17 bases between. Germline V gene sequence: CDR1 MDHEN, CDR2 SYDVKM. This CDR3 is built from 14 residues. CDR3 region: CASRRYQGSYGYTF. In nucleotides, the CDR3 is TGTGCCAGCCGACGTTACCAGGGTTCCTATGGCTACACCTTC.